What follows are 26 T cell receptor beta chains derived from one specimen sequenced in a study of control samples from healthy donors and cancer patients. Sequencing used immunoSEQ multiplex PCR; TCRdb keeps in-frame clones, though not all of them. The sample includes fewer than 85,000 clones, about 88% of them seen just once. The sample consisted of blood. Source of these receptors: a man aged 50 or older in good health.

The chain has TRBV7-8 and TRBJ2-5; 7 positions match TRBD1. Germline V gives CDR1 SGHVS, CDR2 FQNEAQ. The CDR3 is 14 amino acids. J was trimmed by 1 base and V by 4 bases; bases with no gene match: 3. The CDR3 nucleotides are TGTGCCAGCAGCTCAGGGACAGCCCAAGAGACCCAGTACTTC. Residues: CASSSGTAQETQYF.

This chain joins TRBV7-9 and TRBJ2-7; D remains ambiguous. The V end was cut by 2 bases, the J end by 6 bases, with 8 bases between. CDR1 SEHNR and CDR2 FQNEAQ come from the germline V gene (reference sequence). The CDR3 loop spans 12 amino acids. The CDR3 bases are TGTGCCAGCAGCTTAATCACGGCCGAGCAGTACTTC. Protein sequence: CASSLITAEQYF. The full variable domain, completed using reference TRBV7-9 and TRBJ2-7, is DTGVSQNPRHKITKRGQNVTFRCDPISEHNRLYWYRQTLGQGPEFLTYFQNEAQLEKSRLLSDRFSAERPKGSFSTLEIQRTEQGDSAMYLCASSLITAEQYFGPGTRLTVT.

CDR3 loop: CASSLRGLGTEAFF. The CDR3, as DNA: TGTGCCAGCAGCCTCAGGGGATTGGGAACTGAAGCTTTCTTT. This sequence joins TRBV5-6 and TRBJ1-1; maybe TRBD1 (6 bases). Trimming removed 4 bases at V and 5 bases at J, with 15 bases between. Germline CDR1 is SGHDT and CDR2 is YYEEEE. CDR3 length: 14 amino acids.

This chain joins TRBV27 and TRBJ2-1; 7 positions match TRBD1. This CDR3 comprises 15 residues. After removal of 7 bases from V and 5 bases from J, the junction contained 11 bases not matched to a gene. From germline, CDR1 is MNHEY and CDR2 SMNVEV (reference sequence). CDR3 nucleotides: TGTGCCAGCACCCGTGCCGGGACAGCTAACAATGAGCAGTTCTTC. This encodes CASTRAGTANNEQFF.

DNA for the CDR3: TGTGCCAGCAGCGGCGGGCCAGTGGACGAGCAGTACTTC. Translated: CASSGGPVDEQYF. The V and J genes are TRBV9 and TRBJ2-7, with D perhaps matching TRBD2 (5 bases). Trimming took 3 bases from V and 5 from J, leaving 12 bases between them. The CDR3 is 13 amino acids. From germline, CDR1 is SGDLS and CDR2 YYNGEE.

The chain combines TRBV19 with TRBJ1-1, with D possibly matching TRBD1 (5 bases). The CDR3 covers 15 residues. Germline lookup yields CDR1 LNHDA and CDR2 SQIVND (reference sequence). The V and J ends lost 3 bases and 0 bases respectively, with 11 bases between them. This chain's CDR3 is CASSILGTLNTEAFF. In DNA form, the CDR3 reads TGTGCCAGTAGTATTTTAGGGACCTTGAACACTGAAGCTTTCTTT.

The CDR3 here is CASSLQTNEKLFF. CDR3 sequence (DNA): TGTGCCAGCAGCCTCCAAACTAATGAAAAACTGTTTTTT. The J gene is TRBJ1-4, the V gene TRBV12-3 or TRBV12-4, with D unresolved. The CDR3 is 13 amino acids. V lost 6 bases to trimming and J lost 1 base, with 6 bases between them.

The CDR3: CASSQDKSRSYNSPLHF. The CDR3 DNA reads TGTGCCAGCAGCCAAGATAAGAGCCGTTCCTATAATTCACCCCTCCACTTT. V gene TRBV3-1 (or the pseudogene TRBV3-2) combines with J gene TRBJ1-6; D is unclear. Germline V gene sequence: CDR1 LGHDT, CDR2 YNNKEL (reference sequence). The CDR3 sequence is 17 residues long. V was pared by 0 bases and J by 1 base, with 10 bases between.

The V call is TRBV27, the J call TRBJ2-1, with TRBD1 matching 9 bases. This CDR3 region has 14 residues. Germline assignment: CDR1 MNHEY and CDR2 SMNVEV (reference sequence). The junction had 4 bases not matched to a gene; V was cut back by 5 bases and J by 5 bases. This CDR3 is CASSPDRGDNEQFF. CDR3 nucleotides: TGTGCCAGCAGTCCAGACAGGGGGGACAATGAGCAGTTCTTC.

This sequence joins TRBV10-3 and TRBJ1-1, with D possibly matching TRBD1 (5 bases). The ends were cut back, 6 bases at V and 4 bases at J, with 21 bases in the middle. The germline CDR1 and CDR2 sequences are ENHRY and SYGVKD. This CDR3 has 16 residues. The CDR3 loop is CAIRPGQGLFGTEAFF. CDR3 in DNA: TGTGCCATCAGGCCCGGGCAGGGCTTATTTGGCACTGAAGCTTTCTTT.

The chain uses TRBV14 and TRBJ1-6; possible D gene TRBD1, 6 bases. Germline-derived CDR1 and CDR2 are SGHDN and FVKESK. This CDR3 is built from 15 residues. Trimming shortened V by 4 bases and J by 7 bases, and 14 bases separated the two germline ends. DNA of the CDR3: TGTGCCAGCAGCCCGCAGGGGTCGGTCAATTCACCCCTCCACTTT. It translates to CASSPQGSVNSPLHF.

Relative to its sample, this clone is medium-sized (0.01 to 0.1%). The chain couples TRBV15 to TRBJ1-4; TRBD1 matches 7 bases. CDR3 length equals 14 residues. CDR1 and CDR2 from the germline V gene are LNHNV and YYDKDF (reference sequence). Unmatched junction bases numbered 3, after V lost 2 bases and J lost 6 bases. CDR3 loop: CATSRRGLDEKLFF. In DNA, the CDR3 is TGTGCCACCAGCAGAAGGGGGCTCGATGAAAAACTGTTTTTT. Full variable domain (rest looked up from reference TRBV15 and TRBJ1-4): DAMVIQNPRYQVTQFGKPVTLSCSQTLNHNVMYWYQQKSSQAPKLLFHYYDKDFNNEADTPDNFQSRRPNTSFCFLDIRSPGLGDTAMYLCATSRRGLDEKLFFGSGTQLSVL.

The V gene is TRBV5-6, the J gene TRBJ1-5; no clear D gene. CDR1 is SGHDT, CDR2 YYEEEE, per germline. There are 13 residues in the CDR3. V was cut by 4 bases and J by 8 bases, with 13 bases left in between. This CDR3 reads CASSADGFEPQHF. The CDR3 nucleotides are TGTGCCAGCAGCGCGGACGGATTTGAGCCCCAGCATTTT.

This clone has a single count. This chain uses TRBV19 with TRBJ1-3, with D possibly being TRBD1 (5 bases). Germline CDR1 reads LNHDA; CDR2 reads SQIVND (reference sequence). V lost 6 bases to trimming and J lost 4 bases, with 16 bases between them. This CDR3 region has 15 residues. The CDR3 sequence: CASSPKRTNGNTIYF. CDR3 nucleotide sequence: TGTGCCAGTAGCCCAAAGAGGACAAACGGAAACACCATATATTTT.

J is TRBJ2-1 and V is TRBV5-1; 8 bases align to TRBD1. Germline lookup yields CDR1 SGHRS and CDR2 YFSETQ. Trimming cost V 4 bases and J 9 bases; bases outside gene matches: 6. The CDR3 has 13 residues. The CDR3 nucleotides are TGCGCCAGCAGCCCAAGACAGGGGACTGAGCAGTTCTTC. Translated: CASSPRQGTEQFF.

V gene TRBV4-2 combines with J gene TRBJ2-7; 7 positions match TRBD2. Germline V gives CDR1 LGHNA, CDR2 YNFKEQ. The CDR3 is 15 amino acids. V trimming: 7 bases; J trimming: 5 bases; junction bases outside the gene matches: 14. CDR3 DNA: TGTGCCAGCAACCAGGCCGGGACTAATTTCCACGAGCAGTACTTC. This translates into CASNQAGTNFHEQYF.

CDR3 loop: CASSPTRLARNTGELFF. In DNA, the CDR3 is TGTGCCAGCAGTCCCACCCGACTAGCGAGGAATACTGGGGAGCTGTTTTTT. This chain links TRBV27 with TRBJ2-2, with 8 bases that match TRBD2. Germline CDR1 MNHEY, CDR2 SMNVEV (reference sequence). The CDR3 length is 17 residues. With 5 bases clipped from V and 8 bases from J, the junction kept 16 bases outside the gene matches.

The V gene is TRBV5-1, the J gene TRBJ2-3; 10 positions match TRBD2. The CDR3 is 18 residues long. The germline V gene encodes CDR1 SGHRS and CDR2 YFSETQ. The J segment lost 3 bases and the V segment lost 2 bases, leaving 12 bases of the junction unmatched. The CDR3 spells CASSLPSASGGETDTQYF. The CDR3 bases are TGCGCCAGCAGCTTACCATCGGCTAGCGGGGGAGAGACAGATACGCAGTATTTT.

This chain links TRBV18 with TRBJ2-5; D is undetermined. The CDR3 is 16 residues long. The germline V and J ends were trimmed by 2 bases and 3 bases, with 16 bases remaining between them. Germline V CDR1 and CDR2: KGHSH, LQKENI. The CDR3 sequence is CASSPTPYPEEETQYF. The CDR3 coding sequence is TGTGCCAGCTCACCAACTCCATACCCCGAAGAAGAGACCCAGTACTTC.

V is TRBV6-5 and J is TRBJ1-2; no clear D. Trimming pared 5 bases from V and 6 bases from J, leaving 10 bases between. Germline V gene lookup returns CDR1 MNHEY and CDR2 SVGAGI. The CDR3 totals 12 residues. CDR3: CASSTLNHGYTF. The CDR3 bases are TGTGCCAGCAGTACCTTAAACCATGGCTACACCTTC.

The V gene is TRBV7-9, the J gene TRBJ2-7; D ambiguous. CDR1 is SEHNR, CDR2 FQNEAQ, per germline (reference sequence). This CDR3 region has 16 residues. The germline V and J ends were trimmed by 0 bases and 3 bases, with 15 bases remaining between them. The chain's CDR3 is CASSLAPGQKDYEQYF. In DNA form, the CDR3 reads TGTGCCAGCAGCTTAGCGCCAGGCCAAAAGGACTACGAGCAGTACTTC.

The chain is built from TRBV18 and TRBJ1-2; 7 bases are shared with TRBD1. The J segment lost 4 bases and the V segment lost 3 bases, leaving 5 bases of the junction unmatched. The V gene's germline CDR1 is KGHSH and CDR2 LQKENI. This CDR3 comprises 14 residues. This CDR3 is CASSPRTGLYGYTF. Here the CDR3 DNA reads TGTGCCAGCTCACCTCGGACAGGTCTCTATGGCTACACCTTC.

The chain has TRBV5-6 and TRBJ1-6; no clear D gene. Germline V gene data show CDR1 as SGHDT and CDR2 as YYEEEE. There are 12 residues in the CDR3. Trimming removed 5 bases from V and 7 bases from J, with 7 bases in between. Here the CDR3 reads CASSPPNSPLHF. For the CDR3, the DNA is TGTGCCAGCAGTCCCCCCAATTCACCCCTCCACTTT.

The V and J genes are TRBV30 and TRBJ2-1; 8 nucleotides align to TRBD2. V lost 5 bases to trimming and J lost 5 bases; unmatched junction nucleotides: 11. Germline V lookup: CDR1 GTSNPN, CDR2 SVGIG (reference sequence). CDR3 length: 15 amino acids. The CDR3 bases are TGTGCCTGGCGATGGGGGCGGGGGGCAGACAATGAGCAGTTCTTC. Translating gives CAWRWGRGADNEQFF. Full variable domain (missing parts from reference TRBV30 and TRBJ2-1): SQTIHQWPATLVQPVGSPLSLECTVEGTSNPNLYWYRQAAGRGLQLLFYSVGIGQISSEVPQNLSASRPQDRQFILSSKKLLLSDSGFYLCAWRWGRGADNEQFFGPGTRLTVL.

The J gene is TRBJ1-1, the V gene TRBV19; no clear D. Trimming removed 3 bases at V and 1 base at J, with 12 bases between. The germline V gene has CDR1 LNHDA and CDR2 SQIVND (reference sequence). This CDR3 has 15 amino acids. The CDR3: CASSIPWKANTEAFF. The DNA for the CDR3 is TGTGCCAGTAGTATCCCCTGGAAGGCGAACACTGAAGCTTTCTTT.

By share, this clone ranks as medium-sized (0.01 to 0.1%). The rearrangement joins TRBV30 to TRBJ2-1; D assignment may be TRBD1 or TRBD2 (5 bases each). V was trimmed by 2 bases and J by 10 bases, leaving 12 bases between them. The germline V gene encodes CDR1 GTSNPN and CDR2 SVGIG (reference sequence). The CDR3 loop spans 12 amino acids. CDR3 in amino acids: CAWSQAGAEQFF. CDR3 coding DNA: TGTGCCTGGAGTCAGGCCGGGGCGGAGCAGTTCTTC.